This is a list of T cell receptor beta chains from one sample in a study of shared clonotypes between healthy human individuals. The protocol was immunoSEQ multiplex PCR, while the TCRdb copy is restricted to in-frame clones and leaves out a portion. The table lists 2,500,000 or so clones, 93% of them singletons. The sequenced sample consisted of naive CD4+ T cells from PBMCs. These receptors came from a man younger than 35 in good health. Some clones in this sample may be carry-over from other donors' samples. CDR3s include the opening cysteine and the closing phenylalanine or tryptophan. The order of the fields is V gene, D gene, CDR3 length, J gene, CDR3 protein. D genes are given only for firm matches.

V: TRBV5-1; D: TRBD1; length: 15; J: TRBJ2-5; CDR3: CASSITGTGVETQYF
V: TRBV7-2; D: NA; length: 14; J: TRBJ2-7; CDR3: CASSRGGRGLEQYF
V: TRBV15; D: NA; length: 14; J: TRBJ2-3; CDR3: CATSTARGTDTQYF
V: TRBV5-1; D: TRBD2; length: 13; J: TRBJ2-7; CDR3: CASHEGGSYEQYF
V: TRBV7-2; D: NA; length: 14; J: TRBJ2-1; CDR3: CASSDAYLYNEQFF
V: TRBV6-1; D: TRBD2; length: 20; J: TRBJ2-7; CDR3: CASSEKPLASGEGSSYEQYF
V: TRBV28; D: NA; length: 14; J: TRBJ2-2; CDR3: CAGGSGPNTGELFF
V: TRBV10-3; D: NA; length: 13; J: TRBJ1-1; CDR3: CAISDNSNTEAFF
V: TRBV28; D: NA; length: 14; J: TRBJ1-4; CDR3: CASTGTSTNEKLFF
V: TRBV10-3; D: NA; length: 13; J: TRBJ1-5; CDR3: CAISGGPGGPQHF
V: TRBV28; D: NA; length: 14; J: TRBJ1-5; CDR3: CASSLGGSNQPQHF
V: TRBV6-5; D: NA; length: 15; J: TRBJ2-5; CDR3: CASSARRGRQETQYF
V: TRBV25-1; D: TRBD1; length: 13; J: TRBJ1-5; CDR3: CASGGQGNQPQHF
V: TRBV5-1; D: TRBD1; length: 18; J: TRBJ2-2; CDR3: CASSFMVATGGNTGELFF
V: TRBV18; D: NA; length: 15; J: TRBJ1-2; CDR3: CASSPPVGVNYGYTF
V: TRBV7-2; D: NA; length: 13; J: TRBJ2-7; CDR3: CASSVFGPYEQYF
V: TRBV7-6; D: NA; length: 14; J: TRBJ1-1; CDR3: CASSLVGPNTEAFF
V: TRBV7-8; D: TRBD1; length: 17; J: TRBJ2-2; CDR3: CASSQSTGTGNTGELFF
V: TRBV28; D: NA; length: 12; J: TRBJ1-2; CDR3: CASGYLNYGYTF
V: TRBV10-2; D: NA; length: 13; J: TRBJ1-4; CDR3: CASCRVGNEKLFF
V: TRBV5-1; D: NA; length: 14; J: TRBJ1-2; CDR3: CASSLDRPYYGYTF
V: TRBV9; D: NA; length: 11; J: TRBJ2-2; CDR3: CASSVGGELFF